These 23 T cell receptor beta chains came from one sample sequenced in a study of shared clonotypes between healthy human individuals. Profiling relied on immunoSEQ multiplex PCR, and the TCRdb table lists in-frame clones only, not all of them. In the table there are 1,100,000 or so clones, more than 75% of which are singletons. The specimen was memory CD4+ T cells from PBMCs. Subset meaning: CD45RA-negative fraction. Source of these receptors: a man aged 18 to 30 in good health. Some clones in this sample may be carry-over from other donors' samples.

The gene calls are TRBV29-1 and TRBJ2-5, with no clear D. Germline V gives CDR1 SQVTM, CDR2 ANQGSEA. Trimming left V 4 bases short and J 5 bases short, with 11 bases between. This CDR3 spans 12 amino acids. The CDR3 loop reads CSVVITRETQYF. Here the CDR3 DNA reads TGCAGCGTTGTCATCACCCGGGAGACCCAGTACTTC.

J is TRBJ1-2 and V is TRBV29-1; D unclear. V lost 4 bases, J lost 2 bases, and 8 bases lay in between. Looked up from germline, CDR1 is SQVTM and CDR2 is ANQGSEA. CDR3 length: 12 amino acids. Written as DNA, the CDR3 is TGCAGCGTTGCCCGAGACAACTATGGCTACACCTTC. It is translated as CSVARDNYGYTF.

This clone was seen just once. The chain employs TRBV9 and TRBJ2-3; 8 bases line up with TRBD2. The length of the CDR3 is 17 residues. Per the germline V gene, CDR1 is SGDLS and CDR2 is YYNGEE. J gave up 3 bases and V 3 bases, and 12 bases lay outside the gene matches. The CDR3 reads CASSARIGSGETDTQYF. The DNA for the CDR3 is TGTGCCAGCAGCGCCAGGATTGGTAGCGGGGAAACAGATACGCAGTATTTT.

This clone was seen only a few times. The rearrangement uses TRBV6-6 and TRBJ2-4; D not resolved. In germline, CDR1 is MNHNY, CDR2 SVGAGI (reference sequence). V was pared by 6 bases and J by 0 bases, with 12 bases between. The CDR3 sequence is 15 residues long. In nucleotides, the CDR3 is TGTGCCAGCAGAAGCGAAGGGCTAGCCAAAAACATTCAGTACTTC. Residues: CASRSEGLAKNIQYF.

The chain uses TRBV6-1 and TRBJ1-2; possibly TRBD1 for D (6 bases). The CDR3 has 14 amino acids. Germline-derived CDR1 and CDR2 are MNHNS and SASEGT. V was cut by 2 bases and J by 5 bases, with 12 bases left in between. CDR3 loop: CASSEPDSYYGYTF. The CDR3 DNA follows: TGTGCCAGCAGTGAACCGGACAGTTATTATGGCTACACCTTC.

CDR3 protein: CASSSPRDARLSGNTIYF. CDR3 nucleotide sequence: TGTGCCAGCAGTTCCCCCCGGGACGCAAGACTCTCTGGAAACACCATATATTTT. The rearrangement joins TRBV28 to TRBJ1-3, with D possibly being TRBD1 (5 bases). The V and J ends lost 4 bases and 0 bases respectively, with 19 bases between them. Germline V gene lookup returns CDR1 MDHEN and CDR2 SYDVKM. This CDR3 spans 18 amino acids.

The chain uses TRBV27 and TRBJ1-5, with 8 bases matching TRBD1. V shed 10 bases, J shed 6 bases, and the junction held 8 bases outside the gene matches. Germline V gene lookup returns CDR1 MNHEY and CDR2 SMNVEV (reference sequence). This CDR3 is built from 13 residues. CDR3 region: CATSGTGGQPQHF. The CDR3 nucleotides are TGTGCCACCTCAGGAACAGGGGGTCAGCCCCAGCATTTT.

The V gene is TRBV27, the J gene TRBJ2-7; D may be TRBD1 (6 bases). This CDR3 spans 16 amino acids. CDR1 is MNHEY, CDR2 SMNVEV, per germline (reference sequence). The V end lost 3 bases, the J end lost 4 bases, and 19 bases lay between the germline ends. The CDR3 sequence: CASSFTGLEPRYEQYF. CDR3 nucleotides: TGTGCCAGCAGTTTCACAGGGTTGGAGCCTCGGTACGAGCAGTACTTC.

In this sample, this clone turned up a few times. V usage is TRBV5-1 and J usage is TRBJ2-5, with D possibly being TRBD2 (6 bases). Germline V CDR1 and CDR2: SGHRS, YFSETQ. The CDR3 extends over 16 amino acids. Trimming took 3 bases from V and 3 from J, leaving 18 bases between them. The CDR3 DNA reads TGCGCCAGCAGCTCCAACACCGGGACGGGGGAAGAGACCCAGTACTTC. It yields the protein CASSSNTGTGEETQYF.

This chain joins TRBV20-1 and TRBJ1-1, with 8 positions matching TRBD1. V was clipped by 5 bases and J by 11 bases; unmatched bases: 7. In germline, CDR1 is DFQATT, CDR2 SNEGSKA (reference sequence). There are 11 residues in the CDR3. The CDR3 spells CSAPQGQGAFF. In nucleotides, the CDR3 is TGCAGTGCTCCACAAGGACAGGGTGCTTTCTTT.

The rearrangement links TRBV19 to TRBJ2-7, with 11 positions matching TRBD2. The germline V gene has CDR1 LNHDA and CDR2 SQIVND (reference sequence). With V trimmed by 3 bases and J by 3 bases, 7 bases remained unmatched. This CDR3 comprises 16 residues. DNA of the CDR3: TGTGCCAGTAGTATGCAACTAGCGGGAGATGTCTACGAGCAGTACTTC. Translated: CASSMQLAGDVYEQYF.

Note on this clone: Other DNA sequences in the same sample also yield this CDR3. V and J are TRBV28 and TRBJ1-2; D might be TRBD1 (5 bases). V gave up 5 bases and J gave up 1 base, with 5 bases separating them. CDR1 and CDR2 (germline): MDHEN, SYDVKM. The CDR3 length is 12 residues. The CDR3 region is CASSDSNYGYTF. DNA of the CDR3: TGTGCCAGCAGTGACAGTAACTATGGCTACACCTTC.

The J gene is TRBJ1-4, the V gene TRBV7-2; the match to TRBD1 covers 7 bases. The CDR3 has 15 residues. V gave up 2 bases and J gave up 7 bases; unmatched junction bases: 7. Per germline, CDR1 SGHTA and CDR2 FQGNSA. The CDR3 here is CASSLSGTAGEKLFF. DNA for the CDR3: TGTGCCAGCAGCTTATCCGGGACAGCGGGTGAAAAACTGTTTTTT. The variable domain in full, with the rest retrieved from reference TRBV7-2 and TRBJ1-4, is GAGVSQSPSNKVTEKGKDVELRCDPISGHTALYWYRQSLGQGLEFLIYFQGNSAPDKSGLPSDRFSAERTGGSVSTLTIQRTQQEDSAVYLCASSLSGTAGEKLFFGSGTQLSVL.

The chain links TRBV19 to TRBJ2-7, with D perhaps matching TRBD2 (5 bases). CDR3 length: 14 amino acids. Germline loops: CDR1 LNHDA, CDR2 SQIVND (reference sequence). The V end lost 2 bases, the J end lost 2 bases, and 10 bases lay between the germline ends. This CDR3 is CASSITGSPYEQYF. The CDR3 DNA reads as TGTGCCAGTAGTATAACGGGGTCCCCCTACGAGCAGTACTTC.

The CDR3 protein is CASRRWGQETQYF. The CDR3, as DNA: TGTGCCAGCAGGCGCTGGGGGCAAGAGACCCAGTACTTC. The chain recombines TRBV2 with TRBJ2-5, with D possibly being TRBD1 or TRBD2 (5 bases each). CDR1 is SNHLY, CDR2 FYNNEI, per germline. The CDR3 is made up of 13 amino acids. Trimming pared 6 bases from V and 2 bases from J, leaving 10 bases between.

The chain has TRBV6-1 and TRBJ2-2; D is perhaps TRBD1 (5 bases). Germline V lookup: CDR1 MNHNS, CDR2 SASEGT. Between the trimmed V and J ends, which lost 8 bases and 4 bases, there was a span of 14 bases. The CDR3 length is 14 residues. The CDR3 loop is CASQGPTGTGELFF. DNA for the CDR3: TGTGCCAGCCAGGGCCCTACGGGCACCGGGGAGCTGTTTTTT.

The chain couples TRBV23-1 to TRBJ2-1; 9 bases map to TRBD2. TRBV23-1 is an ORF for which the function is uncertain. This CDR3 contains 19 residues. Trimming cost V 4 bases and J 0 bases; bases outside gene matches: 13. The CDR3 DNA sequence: TGCGCCAGCAGTCCCTCCCCGGGACTAGCTCTGAGCTCCTACAATGAGCAGTTCTTC. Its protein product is CASSPSPGLALSSYNEQFF.

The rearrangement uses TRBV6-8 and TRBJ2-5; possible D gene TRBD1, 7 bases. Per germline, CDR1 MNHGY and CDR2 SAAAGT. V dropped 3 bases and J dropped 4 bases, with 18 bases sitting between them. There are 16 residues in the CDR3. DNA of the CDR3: TGTGCCAGCAGTTATGTTTGGTACAGGGGAGGAGAGACCCAGTACTTC. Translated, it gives CASSYVWYRGGETQYF.

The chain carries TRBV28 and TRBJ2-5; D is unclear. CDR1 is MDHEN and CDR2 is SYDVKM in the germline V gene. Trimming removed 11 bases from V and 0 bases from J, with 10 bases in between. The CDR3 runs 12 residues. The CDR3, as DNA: TGTGCCTCACGCGCAGACCAAGAGACCCAGTACTTC. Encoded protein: CASRADQETQYF.

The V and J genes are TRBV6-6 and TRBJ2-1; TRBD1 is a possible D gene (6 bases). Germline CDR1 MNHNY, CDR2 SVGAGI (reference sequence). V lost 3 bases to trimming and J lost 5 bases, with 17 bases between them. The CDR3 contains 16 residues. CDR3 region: CASSYLNRDTNNEQFF. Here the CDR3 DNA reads TGTGCCAGCAGTTATCTCAACCGGGACACGAACAATGAGCAGTTCTTC.

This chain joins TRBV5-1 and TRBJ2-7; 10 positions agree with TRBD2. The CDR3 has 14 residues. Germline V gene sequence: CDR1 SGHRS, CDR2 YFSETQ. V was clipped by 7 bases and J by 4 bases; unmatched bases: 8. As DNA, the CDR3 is TGCGCCAGCGGCCCACTAGCGGGAACTTACGAGCAGTACTTC. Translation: CASGPLAGTYEQYF.

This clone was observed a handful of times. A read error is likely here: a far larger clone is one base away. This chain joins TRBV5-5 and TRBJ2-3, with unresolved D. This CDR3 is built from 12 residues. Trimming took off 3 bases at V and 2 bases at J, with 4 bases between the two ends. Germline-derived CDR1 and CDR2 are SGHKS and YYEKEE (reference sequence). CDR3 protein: CASSSDTDTQYF. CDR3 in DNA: TGTGCCAGCAGCTCCGACACAGATACGCAGTATTTT.

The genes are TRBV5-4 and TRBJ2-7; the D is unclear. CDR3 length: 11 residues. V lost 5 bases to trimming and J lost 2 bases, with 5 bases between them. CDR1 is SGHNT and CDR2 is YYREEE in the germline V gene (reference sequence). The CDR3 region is CASSRAYEQYF. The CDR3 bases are TGTGCCAGCAGTAGGGCCTACGAGCAGTACTTC.